This T cell receptor (beta chain) was captured by sequencing in a study of shared clonotypes between healthy human individuals. A word on this clone: Its target is unknown.

Study conclusions and caveats: Depth was large, yet rarefaction showed that sorted-subset sequencing was incomplete.

In the source study's methods: Junction-only immunoSEQ sequences carried no quality scores, so filtering differed. TCRdb's table, derived via immunoSEQ multiplex PCR, lists solely in-frame clones and lacks some. The V and J calls and clone size are taken from that table; D and trimming were inferred from the DNA. This table has 2,500,000 or so clones, over 85% appearing once. Trimming took off 6 bases at V and 9 bases at J, with 14 bases between the two ends. Germline values: CDR1 KGHSH, CDR2 LQKENI. The CDR3 covers 12 residues. Sequenced sample: naive CD4+ T cells sorted from blood. The sample's subset: CD45RA+ positively selected. The clonotype was recovered from a young man in good health. V is TRBV18 and J is TRBJ2-5; D is unclear. The DNA of the CDR3 is TGTGCCAGCTCCCAGAGCGAGGTTCCCCAGTACTTC. Amino acids: CASSQSEVPQYF.